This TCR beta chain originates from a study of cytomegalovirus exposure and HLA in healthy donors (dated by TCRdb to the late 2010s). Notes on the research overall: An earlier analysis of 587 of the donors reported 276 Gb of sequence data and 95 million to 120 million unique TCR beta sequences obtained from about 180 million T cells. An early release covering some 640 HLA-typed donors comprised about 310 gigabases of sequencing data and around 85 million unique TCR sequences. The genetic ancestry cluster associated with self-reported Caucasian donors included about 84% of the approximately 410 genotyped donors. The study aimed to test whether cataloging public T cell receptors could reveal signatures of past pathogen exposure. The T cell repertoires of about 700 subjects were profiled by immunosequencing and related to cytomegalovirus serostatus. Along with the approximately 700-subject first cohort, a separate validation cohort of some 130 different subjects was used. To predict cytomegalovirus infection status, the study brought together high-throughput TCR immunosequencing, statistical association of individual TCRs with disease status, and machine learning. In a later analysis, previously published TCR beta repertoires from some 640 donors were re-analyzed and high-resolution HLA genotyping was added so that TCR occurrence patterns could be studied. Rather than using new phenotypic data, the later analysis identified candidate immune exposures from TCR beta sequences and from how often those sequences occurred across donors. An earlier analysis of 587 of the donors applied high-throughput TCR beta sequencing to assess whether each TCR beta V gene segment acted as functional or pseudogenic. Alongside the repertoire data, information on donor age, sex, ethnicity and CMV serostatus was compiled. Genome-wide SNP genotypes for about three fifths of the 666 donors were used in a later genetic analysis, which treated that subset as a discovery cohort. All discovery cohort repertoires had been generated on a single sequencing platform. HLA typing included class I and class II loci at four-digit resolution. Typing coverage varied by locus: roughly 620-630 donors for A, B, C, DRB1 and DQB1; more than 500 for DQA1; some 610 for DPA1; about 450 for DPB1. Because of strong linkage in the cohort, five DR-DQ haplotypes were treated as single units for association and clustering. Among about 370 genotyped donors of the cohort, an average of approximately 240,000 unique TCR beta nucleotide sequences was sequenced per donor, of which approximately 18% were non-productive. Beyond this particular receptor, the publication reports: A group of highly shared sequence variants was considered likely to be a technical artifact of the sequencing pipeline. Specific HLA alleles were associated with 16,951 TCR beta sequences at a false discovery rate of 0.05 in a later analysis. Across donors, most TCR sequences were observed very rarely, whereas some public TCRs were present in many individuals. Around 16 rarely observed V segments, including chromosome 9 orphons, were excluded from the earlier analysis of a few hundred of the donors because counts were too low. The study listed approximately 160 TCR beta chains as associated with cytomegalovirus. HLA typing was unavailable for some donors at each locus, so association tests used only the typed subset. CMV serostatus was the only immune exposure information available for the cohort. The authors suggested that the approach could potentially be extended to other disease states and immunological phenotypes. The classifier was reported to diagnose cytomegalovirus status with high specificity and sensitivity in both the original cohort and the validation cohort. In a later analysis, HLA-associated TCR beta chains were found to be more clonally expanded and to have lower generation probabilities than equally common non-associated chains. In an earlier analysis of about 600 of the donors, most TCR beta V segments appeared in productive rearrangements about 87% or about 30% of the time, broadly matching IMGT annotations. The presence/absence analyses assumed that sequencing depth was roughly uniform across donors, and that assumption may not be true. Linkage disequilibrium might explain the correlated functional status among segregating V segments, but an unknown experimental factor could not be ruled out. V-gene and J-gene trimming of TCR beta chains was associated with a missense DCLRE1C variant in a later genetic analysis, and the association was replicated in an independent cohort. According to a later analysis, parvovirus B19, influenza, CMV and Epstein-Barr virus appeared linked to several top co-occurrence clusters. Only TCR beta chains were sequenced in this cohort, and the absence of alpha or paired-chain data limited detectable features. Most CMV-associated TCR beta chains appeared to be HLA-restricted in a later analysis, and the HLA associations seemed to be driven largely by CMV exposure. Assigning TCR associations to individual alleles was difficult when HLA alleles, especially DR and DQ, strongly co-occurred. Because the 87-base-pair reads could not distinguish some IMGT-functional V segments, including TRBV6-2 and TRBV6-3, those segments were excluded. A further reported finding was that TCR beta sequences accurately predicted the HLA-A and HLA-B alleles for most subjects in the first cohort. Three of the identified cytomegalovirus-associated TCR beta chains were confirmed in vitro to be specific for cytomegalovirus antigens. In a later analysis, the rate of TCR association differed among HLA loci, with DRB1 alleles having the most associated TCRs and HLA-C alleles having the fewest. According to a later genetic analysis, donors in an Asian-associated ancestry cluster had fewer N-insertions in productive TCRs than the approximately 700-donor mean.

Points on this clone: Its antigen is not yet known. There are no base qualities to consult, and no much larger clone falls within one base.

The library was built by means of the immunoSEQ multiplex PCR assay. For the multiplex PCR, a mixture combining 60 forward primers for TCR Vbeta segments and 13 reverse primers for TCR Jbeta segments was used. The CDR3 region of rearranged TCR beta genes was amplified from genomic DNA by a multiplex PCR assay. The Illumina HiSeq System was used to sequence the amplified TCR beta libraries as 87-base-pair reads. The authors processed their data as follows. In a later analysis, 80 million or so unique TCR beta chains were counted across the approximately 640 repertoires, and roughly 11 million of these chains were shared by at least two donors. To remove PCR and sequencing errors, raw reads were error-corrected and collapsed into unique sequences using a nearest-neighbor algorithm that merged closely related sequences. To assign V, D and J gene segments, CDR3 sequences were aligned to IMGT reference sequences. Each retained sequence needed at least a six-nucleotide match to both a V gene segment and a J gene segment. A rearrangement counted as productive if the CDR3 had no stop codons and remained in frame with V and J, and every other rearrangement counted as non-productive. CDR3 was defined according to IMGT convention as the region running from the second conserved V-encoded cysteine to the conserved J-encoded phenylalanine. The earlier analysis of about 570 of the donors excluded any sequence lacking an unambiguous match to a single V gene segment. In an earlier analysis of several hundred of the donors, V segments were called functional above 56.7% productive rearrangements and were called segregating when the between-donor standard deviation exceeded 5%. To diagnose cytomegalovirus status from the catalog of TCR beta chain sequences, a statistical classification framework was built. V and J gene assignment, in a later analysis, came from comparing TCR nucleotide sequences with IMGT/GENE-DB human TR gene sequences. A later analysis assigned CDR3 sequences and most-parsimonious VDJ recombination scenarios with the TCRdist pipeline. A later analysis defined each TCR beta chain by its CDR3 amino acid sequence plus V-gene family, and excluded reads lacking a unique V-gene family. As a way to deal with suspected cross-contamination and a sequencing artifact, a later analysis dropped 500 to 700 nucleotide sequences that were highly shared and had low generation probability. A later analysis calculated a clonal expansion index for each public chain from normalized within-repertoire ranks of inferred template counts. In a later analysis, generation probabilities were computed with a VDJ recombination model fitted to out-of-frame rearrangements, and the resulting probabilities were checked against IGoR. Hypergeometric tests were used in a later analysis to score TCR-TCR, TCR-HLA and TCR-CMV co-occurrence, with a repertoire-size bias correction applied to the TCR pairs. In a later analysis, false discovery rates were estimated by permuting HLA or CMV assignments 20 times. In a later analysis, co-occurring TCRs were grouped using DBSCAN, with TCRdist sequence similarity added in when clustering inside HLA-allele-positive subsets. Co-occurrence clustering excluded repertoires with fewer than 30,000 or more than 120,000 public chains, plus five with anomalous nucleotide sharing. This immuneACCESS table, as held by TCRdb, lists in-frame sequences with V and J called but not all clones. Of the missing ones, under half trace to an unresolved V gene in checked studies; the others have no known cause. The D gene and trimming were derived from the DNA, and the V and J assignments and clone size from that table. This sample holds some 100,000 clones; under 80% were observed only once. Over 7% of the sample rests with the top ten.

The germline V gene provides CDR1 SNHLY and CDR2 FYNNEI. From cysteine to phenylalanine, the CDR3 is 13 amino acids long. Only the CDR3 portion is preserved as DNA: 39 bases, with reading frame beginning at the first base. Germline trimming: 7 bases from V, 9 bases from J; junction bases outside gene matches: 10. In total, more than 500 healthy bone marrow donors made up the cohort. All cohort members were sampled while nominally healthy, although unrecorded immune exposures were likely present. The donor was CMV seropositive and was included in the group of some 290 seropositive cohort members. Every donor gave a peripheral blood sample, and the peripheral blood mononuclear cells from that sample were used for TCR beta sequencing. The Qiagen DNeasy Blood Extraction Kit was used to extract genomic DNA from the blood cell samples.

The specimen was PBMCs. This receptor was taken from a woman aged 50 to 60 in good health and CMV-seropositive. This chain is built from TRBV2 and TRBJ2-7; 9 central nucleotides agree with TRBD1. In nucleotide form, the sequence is TGTGCCAGCACAGGCACAGGGGGCGAGGGGCAGTACTTC. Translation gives CASTGTGGEGQYF.